This T cell receptor (beta chain) was obtained from a study of cytomegalovirus exposure and HLA in healthy donors. Both 60 Vbeta primers and 13 Jbeta primers went into the PCR. In the original analysis: Around 10 million of the approximately 80 million unique TCR beta chains counted in a later analysis were shared. Profiled with immunoSEQ multiplex PCR; TCRdb holds only in-frame clones, not every one. V, J and clone size are those of that table, while D and trimming were read from the DNA. The profile covers roughly 110,000 clones, with around four fifths appearing a single time and around 7.4% taken by the ten largest. Broader study findings: Sequencing probably produced one cluster of sequence variants that were highly shared.

As concerns this clone: Its antigen is unknown.

CDR1 is GTSNPN and CDR2 is SVGIG in the germline V gene (reference sequence). V was clipped by 0 bases and J by 5 bases, with 10 bases between them. This CDR3 comprises 14 residues. This TCR was sampled from a man younger than 40 in good health and CMV-seronegative. V is TRBV30 and J is TRBJ2-2, with a tentative D call TRBD1 (6 bases). Sequenced: PBMCs. CDR3 sequence: CAWSVRGTTGELFF. In nucleotides, the CDR3 is TGTGCCTGGAGTGTAAGGGGGACGACCGGGGAGCTGTTTTTT.